The T cell receptor (beta chain) described here comes from a study of memory CD4+ T cells and cytomegalovirus serostatus. Findings and caveats of the study: Of 150 to 200 reported CMV TCRbeta sequences, 65 to 85 were found in memory CD4+ repertoires. Repertoires predicted CMV serostatus with median bootstrapped AUC of roughly 0.95.

Sequencing was performed with immunoSEQ multiplex PCR; in TCRdb, only in-frame clones are kept and a portion is missing. The sample records about 64,000 clones, 60% to 80% being singletons. In the case of this clone: Its antigen is not identified.

Germline lookup yields CDR1 MGHRA and CDR2 YSYEKL. The CDR3 spans 16 residues. Trimming cost V 0 bases and J 6 bases; bases outside gene matches: 6. Single viable CD3+CD4+CD8-CD45RO+ cells were sorted as the memory CD4+ T cells. Serum IgG to CMV pp150, pp28, p38 and p52 defined serostatus. The material sequenced was memory CD4+ T cells from blood. The clonotype originates from an adult in good health and CMV-seronegative. The chain couples TRBV4-1 to TRBJ2-1; 9 nucleotides line up with TRBD2. Written as DNA, the CDR3 is TGCGCCAGCAGCCAAGATCCCCCACTAGCGGGCAATGAGCAGTTCTTC. Translating gives CASSQDPPLAGNEQFF.